Shown below are 21 T cell receptor beta chains from a single sample sequenced in a study of T cells after yellow fever vaccination. TCRdb itself ran the 5' RACE reads through MiXCR, one entry per CDR3 protein. The sample shows a few hundred thousand distinct CDR3 sequences, approximately 13% of them seen only once. The sequences come from CD4+ T cells sorted from PBMCs, collected 15 days after the yellow fever booster vaccination. All receptors come from a man aged 18 to 29 who received the YFV17D yellow fever vaccine.

This clonotype was counted many times. The chain joins TRBV25-1 to TRBJ2-1, with D unresolved. Germline assignment: CDR1 MGHDK and CDR2 SYGVNS. The CDR3 has 14 amino acids. The ends were cut back, 3 bases at V and 0 bases at J, with 6 bases in the middle. The CDR3 is CASSDVLSYNEQFF. The CDR3 nucleotides read TGTGCCAGCAGTGATGTGCTCTCCTACAATGAGCAGTTCTTC.

This clonotype was seen many times. The V and J genes are TRBV4-3 and TRBJ1-1; TRBD1 is a possible D gene (6 bases). Looked up from germline, CDR1 is LGHNA and CDR2 is YSLEER. The V gene lost 4 bases and the J gene lost 0 bases, with 12 bases spanning the gap. The CDR3 consists of 15 residues. CDR3: CASSPQGIMNTEAFF. As DNA, the CDR3 is TGCGCCAGCAGCCCCCAGGGGATCATGAACACTGAAGCTTTCTTT.

This chain links TRBV19 with TRBJ2-7; the match to TRBD2 covers 7 bases. Germline V gene data show CDR1 as LNHDA and CDR2 as SQIVND (reference sequence). There are 16 residues in the CDR3. V lost 9 bases to trimming and J lost 2 bases; unmatched junction nucleotides: 16. For the CDR3, the DNA is TGTGCCAGCCGACACCATCAGCGGGGAACCACCTACGAGCAGTACGTC. Translated: CASRHHQRGTTYEQYV.

This clonotype was seen a few times. V gene TRBV7-2 combines with J gene TRBJ2-3; 7 nucleotides match TRBD2. With 0 bases clipped from V and 1 base from J, the junction kept 4 bases outside the gene matches. CDR1 and CDR2 from the germline V gene are SGHTA and FQGNSA. The CDR3 runs 16 residues. The CDR3 spells CASSLAAAGGTDTQYF. In DNA form, the CDR3 reads TGTGCCAGCAGCTTAGCTGCTGCGGGGGGCACAGATACGCAGTATTTT.

This chain links TRBV5-1 with TRBJ1-5; the D gene is possibly TRBD1 (6 bases). The germline gives CDR1 SGHRS, CDR2 YFSETQ. The CDR3 has 15 amino acids. Trimming took 0 bases from V and 3 from J, leaving 10 bases between them. Here the CDR3 DNA reads TGCGCCAGCAGCTTGGACCAGGGGAACAATCAGCCCCAGCATTTT. Translating it yields CASSLDQGNNQPQHF.

Only a few counts were recorded for this clonotype. This chain uses TRBV5-1 with TRBJ1-5; no definite D call. The CDR3 totals 15 residues. Trimming stripped 4 bases from V and 2 bases from J, with 13 bases between. Germline V gives CDR1 SGHRS, CDR2 YFSETQ. The CDR3 bases are TGCGCCAGCAGCGATAGGTTATCGGGCAATCAGCCCCAGCATTTT. Translated: CASSDRLSGNQPQHF.

The J gene is TRBJ1-5, the V gene TRBV9; D call uncertain. The CDR3 is made up of 15 amino acids. Trimming took 4 bases from V and 0 from J, leaving 11 bases between them. From germline, CDR1 is SGDLS and CDR2 YYNGEE. The CDR3 loop is CASSPGEYSNQPQHF. In nucleotides, the CDR3 is TGTGCCAGCAGCCCTGGGGAATATAGCAATCAGCCCCAGCATTTT.

The sample holds a few counts of this clonotype. The CDR3 nucleotides read TGTGCCAGCTCATCTTTGACAGGGGGAATGGAGACCCAGTACTTC. Translating gives CASSSLTGGMETQYF. J is TRBJ2-5 and V is TRBV18, with TRBD1 matching 9 bases. The length of the CDR3 is 15 residues. The germline gives CDR1 KGHSH, CDR2 LQKENI. After removal of 5 bases from V and 5 bases from J, the junction contained 9 bases not matched to a gene.

This clonotype was seen ten or more times. This chain connects TRBV5-6 to TRBJ1-2; 11 bases line up with TRBD1. The CDR3 runs to 15 residues. With V trimmed by 3 bases and J by 4 bases, 5 bases remained unmatched. Germline V gene lookup returns CDR1 SGHDT and CDR2 YYEEEE. The CDR3 reads CASSSGQGVPYGYTF. As DNA, the CDR3 is TGTGCCAGCAGCTCGGGACAGGGGGTACCCTATGGCTACACCTTC.

This rearrangement joins TRBV4-3 to TRBJ1-2; TRBD1 might be the D (5 bases). Germline V gene sequence: CDR1 LGHNA, CDR2 YSLEER. With 0 bases removed from V and 0 bases from J, the gap between germline ends came to 14 bases. The CDR3 runs to 17 residues. As DNA, the CDR3 is TGCGCCAGCAGCCAAGAATTAGGGACGAAAGCTAACTATGGCTACACCTTC. This codes for CASSQELGTKANYGYTF.

Only a few counts were recorded for this clonotype. The J gene is TRBJ2-3, the V gene TRBV4-3; 7 bases match TRBD1. The CDR3 length is 15 residues. V was pared by 1 base and J by 1 base, with 2 bases of the junction left unmatched. Germline V CDR1 and CDR2: LGHNA, YSLEER. The CDR3 DNA is TGCGCCAGCAGCCAAGTTACAGGGGGCACAGATACGCAGTATTTT. Residues: CASSQVTGGTDTQYF.

This clonotype was counted many times. CDR3 nucleotides: TGTGCCACCAGCATTCAGGATCAGCCCCAGCATTTT. This sequence encodes CATSIQDQPQHF. The rearrangement uses TRBV15 and TRBJ1-5; D uncertain. Germline V gene data show CDR1 as LNHNV and CDR2 as YYDKDF (reference sequence). V lost 4 bases and J lost 5, with 6 bases in between. The CDR3 runs 12 residues.

The chain uses TRBV29-1 and TRBJ1-2, with TRBD1 as a possible D gene (6 bases). The ends were cut back, 6 bases at V and 4 bases at J, with 15 bases in the middle. This CDR3 has 13 residues. Germline V gives CDR1 SQVTM, CDR2 ANQGSEA. CDR3 bases: TGCAGCGTCGGACTAAGACAGGCCTATGGCTACACCTTC. The encoded protein is CSVGLRQAYGYTF. The entire variable domain, with the rest obtained from reference TRBV29-1 and TRBJ1-2, is as follows: SAVISQKPSRDICQRGTSLTIQCQVDSQVTMMFWYRQQPGQSLTLIATANQGSEATYESGFVIDKFPISRPNLTFSTLTVSNMSPEDSSIYLCSVGLRQAYGYTFGSGTRLTVV.

This chain connects TRBV18 to TRBJ2-5, with D perhaps matching TRBD1 or TRBD2 (5 bases each). Looked up from germline, CDR1 is KGHSH and CDR2 is LQKENI. The CDR3 is 14 residues long. V was pared by 6 bases and J by 5 bases, with 16 bases between. CDR3 sequence reads: CASSSRDPGETQYF. CDR3 DNA: TGTGCCAGCTCTTCCCGGGACCCGGGGGAGACCCAGTACTTC.

This clonotype has more than one count but fewer than ten. The J gene is TRBJ1-2, the V gene TRBV7-2, with unresolved D. The V end was cut by 1 base, the J end by 8 bases, with 11 bases between. The length of the CDR3 is 13 residues. Germline CDR1 is SGHTA and CDR2 is FQGNSA. The CDR3 bases are TGTGCCAGCAGCTTAGTCGGAGGGCAAGGCTACACCTTC. This encodes CASSLVGGQGYTF. Drawing the rest from reference TRBV7-2 and TRBJ1-2, the complete variable domain is GAGVSQSPSNKVTEKGKDVELRCDPISGHTALYWYRQSLGQGLEFLIYFQGNSAPDKSGLPSDRFSAERTGGSVSTLTIQRTQQEDSAVYLCASSLVGGQGYTFGSGTRLTVV.

The V and J genes are TRBV3-1 and TRBJ1-1; D is uncertain. There are 14 residues in the CDR3. V shed 6 bases and J shed 4 bases, with 15 bases lying between them. CDR1 is LGHDT and CDR2 is YNNKEL in the germline V gene (reference sequence). The CDR3 DNA follows: TGTGCCAGCAGTCAACCCGGACGGACCACTGAAGCTTTCTTT. Its translation: CASSQPGRTTEAFF.

This clonotype turned up a few times. The rearrangement uses TRBV5-1 and TRBJ2-1, with 7 bases matching TRBD1. V shed 6 bases, J shed 2 bases, and the junction held 8 bases outside the gene matches. Germline CDR1 and CDR2: SGHRS and YFSETQ. The CDR3 extends over 15 amino acids. The CDR3 here is CASIPGTETYNEQFF. CDR3 DNA sequence: TGCGCCAGCATACCCGGGACAGAAACCTACAATGAGCAGTTCTTC.

The chain joins TRBV29-1 to TRBJ2-3; 8 positions match TRBD1. The CDR3 loop spans 14 amino acids. V lost 6 bases to trimming and J lost 3 bases; unmatched junction nucleotides: 8. The germline V gene encodes CDR1 SQVTM and CDR2 ANQGSEA. The DNA of the CDR3 is TGCAGCGTCCAAAGACAGGGGTGGACAGATACGCAGTATTTT. Its translation is CSVQRQGWTDTQYF.

CDR3 sequence (DNA): TGTGCCATCAGTGAGTCGTTGGCTTTTACCCTGTACGAGCAGTACTTC. As protein: CAISESLAFTLYEQYF. The V call is TRBV10-3, the J call TRBJ2-7; unclear D gene. Germline V gene data show CDR1 as ENHRY and CDR2 as SYGVKD. This CDR3 has 16 amino acids. Trimming took off 0 bases at V and 4 bases at J, with 16 bases between the two ends.

The chain recombines TRBV4-1 with TRBJ1-1; 9 bases match TRBD1. Germline V CDR1 and CDR2: MGHRA, YSYEKL. CDR3 length equals 18 residues. Germline trimming cut 4 bases from V and 0 bases from J; bases unmatched to any gene: 12. The CDR3 DNA reads TGCGCCAGCAGCCGAGGGACAGGGAAGGGGTTCATGAACACTGAAGCTTTCTTT. It is translated as CASSRGTGKGFMNTEAFF.

This chain uses TRBV12-3 or TRBV12-4 with TRBJ1-6; D is ambiguous. This CDR3 comprises 15 residues. Trimming stripped 5 bases from V and 0 bases from J, with 8 bases between. The CDR3 here is CASSPAVSYNSPLHF. In nucleotides, the CDR3 is TGTGCCAGCAGTCCCGCCGTCTCCTATAATTCACCCCTCCACTTT.